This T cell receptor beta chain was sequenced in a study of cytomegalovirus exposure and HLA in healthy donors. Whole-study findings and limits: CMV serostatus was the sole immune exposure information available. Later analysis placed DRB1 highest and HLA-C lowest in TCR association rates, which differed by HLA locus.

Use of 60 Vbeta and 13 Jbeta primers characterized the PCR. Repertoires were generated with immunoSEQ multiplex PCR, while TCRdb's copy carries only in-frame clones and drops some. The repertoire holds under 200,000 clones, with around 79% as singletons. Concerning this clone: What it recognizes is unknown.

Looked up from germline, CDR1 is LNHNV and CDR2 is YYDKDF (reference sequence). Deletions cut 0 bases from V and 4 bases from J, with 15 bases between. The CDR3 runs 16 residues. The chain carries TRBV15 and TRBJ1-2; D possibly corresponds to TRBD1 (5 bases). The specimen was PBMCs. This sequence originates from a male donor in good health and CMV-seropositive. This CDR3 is CATSREPQDLIYGYTF. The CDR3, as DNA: TGTGCCACCAGCAGAGAGCCACAGGACCTAATCTATGGCTACACCTTC.